The rows below give T cell receptor beta chains drawn from one sample of a study of T cells in Graves' hyperthyroidism and ophthalmopathy. TCRdb reprocessed the multiplex PCR reads via MiXCR and lists one record per CDR3 protein. This sample carries some 600,000 distinct CDR3 sequences, about 15% of them seen once, and the ten largest clones take about 5.8%. Source material: blood. These receptor sequences come from a woman aged 25 to 45 with Graves' hyperthyroidism that later progressed to Graves' ophthalmopathy. The CDR3 runs from the conserved cysteine through the conserved F or W. Each record gives: J gene, V gene, clone size, D gene, CDR3 DNA, CDR3 protein. D genes are given only for firm matches. Part of the rows lack a size; the others show once, few, many or a class for expanded clones.

j_call: TRBJ1-1
v_call: TRBV5-8
clone_size: NA
d_call: NA
cdr3_nt: TGTGCCAGCAGCTTCGGGGACCGTGAAGCTTTCTTT
cdr3_aa: CASSFGDREAFF

j_call: TRBJ2-1
v_call: TRBV20-1
clone_size: many
d_call: NA
cdr3_nt: TGCAGTGCTAGAGTATGGAGGGTCTCCTACAATGAGCAGTTCTTC
cdr3_aa: CSARVWRVSYNEQFF

j_call: TRBJ2-7
v_call: TRBV11-2
clone_size: many
d_call: TRBD1
cdr3_nt: TGTGCCAGCAGCTTGCCCGACAGGGGCCCCTACGAGCAGTACTTC
cdr3_aa: CASSLPDRGPYEQYF

j_call: TRBJ1-2
v_call: TRBV7-9
clone_size: many
d_call: NA
cdr3_nt: TGTGCCAGCAGCTTAGGACAGGCCCTATATGGCTACACCTTC
cdr3_aa: CASSLGQALYGYTF

j_call: TRBJ2-7
v_call: TRBV3-1
clone_size: many
d_call: NA
cdr3_nt: TGTGCCAGCAGCCAAGGTAGAGGGCTCTCCTACGAGCAGTACTTC
cdr3_aa: CASSQGRGLSYEQYF

j_call: TRBJ2-2
v_call: TRBV20-1
clone_size: few
d_call: NA
cdr3_nt: TGCAGTGCTCCCCCTCGAGTAGACATCGGGGAGCTGTTTTTT
cdr3_aa: CSAPPRVDIGELFF

j_call: TRBJ1-1
v_call: TRBV4-1
clone_size: many
d_call: NA
cdr3_nt: TGCGCCAGCAGCCAAGATCTCCAGGACACTGAAGCTTTCTTT
cdr3_aa: CASSQDLQDTEAFF

j_call: TRBJ1-5
v_call: TRBV19
clone_size: many
d_call: NA
cdr3_nt: TGTGCCAGTAGTATGCAAGCGAGCAATCAGCCCCAGCATTTT
cdr3_aa: CASSMQASNQPQHF

j_call: TRBJ2-1
v_call: TRBV20-1
clone_size: many
d_call: NA
cdr3_nt: TGCAGTGCTAGTTCGGGGGGCAGGATCAATGAGCAGTTCTTC
cdr3_aa: CSASSGGRINEQFF

j_call: TRBJ1-2
v_call: TRBV24-1
clone_size: many
d_call: NA
cdr3_nt: TGTGCCACCAGTGATTCAACGGGGGCGATTGATGGCTACACCTTC
cdr3_aa: CATSDSTGAIDGYTF

j_call: TRBJ2-7
v_call: TRBV19
clone_size: NA
d_call: NA
cdr3_nt: TGTGCCAGTACTAGTTTGGGGCAAGAGCAGTACTTC
cdr3_aa: CASTSLGQEQYF

j_call: TRBJ2-2
v_call: TRBV4-1
clone_size: many
d_call: TRBD1
cdr3_nt: TGCGCCAGCAGCCCGCCGGGACAGGGGACCGGGGAGCTGTTTTTT
cdr3_aa: CASSPPGQGTGELFF

j_call: TRBJ1-4
v_call: TRBV7-9
clone_size: many
d_call: NA
cdr3_nt: TGTGCCAGCAGCTTAGCGCTTGGGGGTTCTAATGAAAAACTGTTTTTT
cdr3_aa: CASSLALGGSNEKLFF

j_call: TRBJ1-5
v_call: TRBV18
clone_size: NA
d_call: NA
cdr3_nt: TGTGCCAGCTCAAGAGCCGGGGGCAATCAGCCCCAGCATTTT
cdr3_aa: CASSRAGGNQPQHF

j_call: TRBJ1-2
v_call: TRBV6-1
clone_size: many
d_call: TRBD1
cdr3_nt: TGTGCCAGCAGGCAGGGGGCTTTCAACTATGGCTACACCTTC
cdr3_aa: CASRQGAFNYGYTF

j_call: TRBJ1-5
v_call: TRBV3-1
clone_size: many
d_call: TRBD1
cdr3_nt: TGTGCCAGCAGCCAACGGGACAGGGCCCAGCCCCAGCATTTT
cdr3_aa: CASSQRDRAQPQHF

j_call: TRBJ1-3
v_call: TRBV25-1
clone_size: NA
d_call: NA
cdr3_nt: TGTGCCAGCAGTGAATCGCAGGGGTACCCTGGAAACACCATATATTTT
cdr3_aa: CASSESQGYPGNTIYF

j_call: TRBJ1-1
v_call: TRBV5-1
clone_size: few
d_call: NA
cdr3_nt: TGCGCCAGCAGCTTGGGGCAAGCGGGGGTAATCTTT
cdr3_aa: CASSLGQAGVIF

j_call: TRBJ2-1
v_call: TRBV11-1
clone_size: NA
d_call: NA
cdr3_nt: TGCGCCAGCAGCCACCCTTCGGGGCTAGCTCTGAGTGAGCAGTTCTTC
cdr3_aa: CASSHPSGLALSEQFF

j_call: TRBJ2-1
v_call: TRBV7-9
clone_size: NA
d_call: TRBD2
cdr3_nt: TGTGCCAGCAGCGCCCCGGGGGGGGCCTTCAATGAGCAGTTCTTC
cdr3_aa: CASSAPGGAFNEQFF

j_call: TRBJ1-1
v_call: TRBV7-8
clone_size: many
d_call: NA
cdr3_nt: TGTGCCAGCAGCCACAGGGAAGGGAGCACTGAAGCTTTCTTT
cdr3_aa: CASSHREGSTEAFF

j_call: TRBJ1-6
v_call: TRBV28
clone_size: many
d_call: NA
cdr3_nt: TGTGCCAGCAGTTTACATTCACCCCTCCACTTT
cdr3_aa: CASSLHSPLHF

j_call: TRBJ2-6
v_call: TRBV2
clone_size: many
d_call: NA
cdr3_nt: TGTGCCAGCAGCGAACAGGGCGCTGGGGCCAACGTCCTGACTTTC
cdr3_aa: CASSEQGAGANVLTF

j_call: TRBJ2-3
v_call: TRBV14
clone_size: NA
d_call: NA
cdr3_nt: TGTGCCAGCAGCCAATACGGGTTGAGCGAGTCCACAGATACGCAGTATTTT
cdr3_aa: CASSQYGLSESTDTQYF

j_call: TRBJ2-7
v_call: TRBV6-5
clone_size: many
d_call: NA
cdr3_nt: TGTGCCAGCAGTTACGTGGGGCCCTACGAGCAGTACTTC
cdr3_aa: CASSYVGPYEQYF

j_call: TRBJ1-5
v_call: TRBV9
clone_size: NA
d_call: NA
cdr3_nt: TGTGCCAGCAGCGTAGACGCGAGAGACCAGCCCCAGCATTTT
cdr3_aa: CASSVDARDQPQHF

j_call: TRBJ1-6
v_call: TRBV27
clone_size: many
d_call: TRBD1
cdr3_nt: TGTGCCAGCAGTCCAGGGGGAGGCTCCTATAATTCACCCCTCCACTTT
cdr3_aa: CASSPGGGSYNSPLHF

j_call: TRBJ2-7
v_call: TRBV3-1
clone_size: many
d_call: TRBD2
cdr3_nt: TGTGCCAGCAGCCCGCGACTAGCGGGGTATTCCTACGAGCAGTACTTC
cdr3_aa: CASSPRLAGYSYEQYF

j_call: TRBJ2-2
v_call: TRBV7-2
clone_size: many
d_call: NA
cdr3_nt: TGTGCCAGCAGCTCCTCCTGGCAGGCTCGGGAGCTGTTTTTT
cdr3_aa: CASSSSWQARELFF

j_call: TRBJ1-1
v_call: TRBV5-1
clone_size: many
d_call: TRBD1
cdr3_nt: TGCGCCAGCAGCTTGGCCGGGACAGTGGGCACTGAAGCTTTCTTT
cdr3_aa: CASSLAGTVGTEAFF

j_call: TRBJ2-7
v_call: TRBV5-6
clone_size: many
d_call: NA
cdr3_nt: TGTGCCAGCAGGGATGGGACTTCCTACGAGCAGTACTTC
cdr3_aa: CASRDGTSYEQYF

j_call: TRBJ2-5
v_call: TRBV7-7
clone_size: many
d_call: NA
cdr3_nt: TGTGCTAGCCAGGATGGAAGACAAGAGACCCAGTACTTC
cdr3_aa: CASQDGRQETQYF

j_call: TRBJ2-1
v_call: TRBV24-1
clone_size: NA
d_call: NA
cdr3_nt: TGTGCCACCAGTGATTCTGGTTTTGGGGAGCAGTTCTTC
cdr3_aa: CATSDSGFGEQFF

j_call: TRBJ1-2
v_call: TRBV2
clone_size: many
d_call: NA
cdr3_nt: TGTGCCAGCAGTGCTCCTCCCCAGGGTAGGGATGGCTACACCTTC
cdr3_aa: CASSAPPQGRDGYTF

j_call: TRBJ2-1
v_call: TRBV12-3/TRBV12-4
clone_size: many
d_call: TRBD2
cdr3_nt: TGTGCCAGCAGTCCCAGCGGGGGCCCCTACAATGAGCAGTTCTTC
cdr3_aa: CASSPSGGPYNEQFF

j_call: TRBJ1-4
v_call: TRBV5-1
clone_size: many
d_call: TRBD1
cdr3_nt: TGCGCCAGCAGCCCAGTAGGGGACAGGGGAAGAACTAATGAAAAACTGTTTTTT
cdr3_aa: CASSPVGDRGRTNEKLFF

j_call: TRBJ2-1
v_call: TRBV30
clone_size: many
d_call: TRBD2
cdr3_nt: TGTGCCTGGACTAGCTTCAGCGGGGGATACAATGAGCAGTTCTTC
cdr3_aa: CAWTSFSGGYNEQFF

j_call: TRBJ2-3
v_call: TRBV2
clone_size: many
d_call: TRBD2
cdr3_nt: TGTGCCAGCACCTTACTAGCGCCTGACACAGATACGCAGTATTTT
cdr3_aa: CASTLLAPDTDTQYF

j_call: TRBJ1-2
v_call: TRBV19
clone_size: few
d_call: NA
cdr3_nt: TGTGCCAGTAGTCCCATGGGGCGTCCGGGGGACTATGGCTACACCTTC
cdr3_aa: CASSPMGRPGDYGYTF

j_call: TRBJ1-2
v_call: TRBV24-1
clone_size: NA
d_call: NA
cdr3_nt: TGTGCCACCAGTGAGGATGATTGGGGACATGGCTACACCTTC
cdr3_aa: CATSEDDWGHGYTF

j_call: TRBJ2-3
v_call: TRBV14
clone_size: few
d_call: NA
cdr3_nt: TGTGCCAGCAGCCTCCTGACAGCCGACACAGATACGCAGTATTTT
cdr3_aa: CASSLLTADTDTQYF

j_call: TRBJ2-7
v_call: TRBV6-2/TRBV6-3
clone_size: many
d_call: NA
cdr3_nt: TGTGCCAGCAGCCCCCTTGCGAGGTCGGGGGAGCAGTACTTC
cdr3_aa: CASSPLARSGEQYF

j_call: TRBJ2-1
v_call: TRBV20-1
clone_size: many
d_call: TRBD2
cdr3_nt: TGCAGTGCCTTGGGGGTAGCGGGAACTAATGAGCAGTTCTTC
cdr3_aa: CSALGVAGTNEQFF

j_call: TRBJ2-7
v_call: TRBV11-2
clone_size: many
d_call: NA
cdr3_nt: TGTGCCAGCAGCTGGGCCTACGAGCAGTACTTC
cdr3_aa: CASSWAYEQYF

j_call: TRBJ1-1
v_call: TRBV6-2/TRBV6-3
clone_size: many
d_call: TRBD1
cdr3_nt: TGTGCCAGCAGTCACAAGACCGGGACAGGAAAAATGAACACTGAAGCTTTCTTT
cdr3_aa: CASSHKTGTGKMNTEAFF

j_call: TRBJ2-3
v_call: TRBV11-2
clone_size: NA
d_call: TRBD1
cdr3_nt: TGTGCCAGCAGCTTAGTAGGGGGCGTGTTGCCAGATACGCAGTATTTT
cdr3_aa: CASSLVGGVLPDTQYF

j_call: TRBJ1-6
v_call: TRBV20-1
clone_size: many
d_call: TRBD1
cdr3_nt: TGCAGTGCCCGAATCGGACAGGGGGTTAATTCACCCCTCCACTTT
cdr3_aa: CSARIGQGVNSPLHF

j_call: TRBJ1-4
v_call: TRBV12-3/TRBV12-4
clone_size: many
d_call: NA
cdr3_nt: TGTGCCAGCAGTCCCACTCCCGGGGAAAAACTGTTTTTT
cdr3_aa: CASSPTPGEKLFF

j_call: TRBJ2-1
v_call: TRBV9
clone_size: few
d_call: NA
cdr3_nt: TGTGCCAGCAGCGTAGGTCCGCTCGTAGAGGGTGAGCAGTTCTTC
cdr3_aa: CASSVGPLVEGEQFF